This T cell receptor beta chain was profiled in a study of Graves' ophthalmopathy and Graves' hyperthyroidism. No progression to ophthalmopathy over 18 months defined stable hyperthyroidism. Amplified material comprised TCR beta CDR3 regions derived from RNA transcripts. HTBI primers were used in a first-round RT-PCR, which preceded a second-round multiplex PCR. TCRdb reanalysed the multiplex PCR reads using MiXCR and keeps one entry per CDR3 protein. The table has 600,000 to 650,000 distinct CDR3 sequences, roughly 20% seen once; the top ten hold around 7%. The CDR3 is made up of 13 amino acids. Germline V gene lookup returns CDR1 SQVTM and CDR2 ANQGSEA. With 4 bases clipped from V and 3 bases from J, the junction kept 3 bases outside the gene matches.

The receptor was isolated from a woman aged 18-29 years with stable Graves' hyperthyroidism. Some clones in this sample may be carry-over from other donors' samples. This chain uses TRBV29-1 with TRBJ2-5; 9 bases align to TRBD1. Sequencing was done on a sample of peripheral blood. In DNA, the CDR3 is TGCAGCGTTGTTTGGACAGGGGAAGAGACCCAGTACTTC. It encodes CSVVWTGEETQYF.